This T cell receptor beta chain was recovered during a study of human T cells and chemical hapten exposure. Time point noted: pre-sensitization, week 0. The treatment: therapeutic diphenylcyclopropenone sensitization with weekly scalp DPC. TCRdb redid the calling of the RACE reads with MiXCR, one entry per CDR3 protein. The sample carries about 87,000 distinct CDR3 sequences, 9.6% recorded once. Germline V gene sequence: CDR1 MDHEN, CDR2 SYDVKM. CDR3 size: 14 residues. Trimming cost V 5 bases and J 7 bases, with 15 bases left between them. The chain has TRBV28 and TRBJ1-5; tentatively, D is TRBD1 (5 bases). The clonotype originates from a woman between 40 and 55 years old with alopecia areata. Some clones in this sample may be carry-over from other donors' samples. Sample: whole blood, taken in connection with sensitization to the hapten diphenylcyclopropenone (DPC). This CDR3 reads CASSTHTGLQPQHF. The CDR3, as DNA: TGTGCCAGCAGTACTCATACAGGTTTGCAGCCCCAGCATTTT.